Here is one T cell receptor (beta chain) with its context. The protocol attached unique molecular identifiers to individual cDNA molecules. One entry per CDR3 protein, called by TCRdb with MiXCR from the 5' RACE reads. The table lists under 60,000 distinct CDR3 sequences, 7.5% to 9% of them singletons. This sample stems from a study of early T cells in non-severe SARS-CoV-2 infection. Across the whole study: Sequencing was performed on bulk RNA from unsorted whole blood, leaving chains unpaired.

This CDR3 contains 17 residues. Trimming cost V 4 bases and J 0 bases, with 18 bases left between them. Per germline, CDR1 SGHVS and CDR2 FQNEAQ. The input for sequencing was whole blood, taken at baseline. This clonotype originated in an adult who was a healthcare worker with PCR-confirmed SARS-CoV-2 infection or an uninfected control (not recorded which). The J gene is TRBJ2-5, the V gene TRBV7-8; D gene ambiguous. Written as DNA, the CDR3 is TGTGCCAGCAGCTCCTACCCGCGACCGCGTAACCAAGAGACCCAGTACTTC. Protein: CASSSYPRPRNQETQYF. The entire variable domain, with the rest obtained from reference TRBV7-8 and TRBJ2-5, is as follows: GAGVSQSPRYKVAKRGQDVALRCDPISGHVSLFWYQQALGQGPEFLTYFQNEAQLDKSGLPSDRFFAERPEGSVSTLKIQRTQQEDSAVYLCASSSYPRPRNQETQYFGPGTRLLVL.